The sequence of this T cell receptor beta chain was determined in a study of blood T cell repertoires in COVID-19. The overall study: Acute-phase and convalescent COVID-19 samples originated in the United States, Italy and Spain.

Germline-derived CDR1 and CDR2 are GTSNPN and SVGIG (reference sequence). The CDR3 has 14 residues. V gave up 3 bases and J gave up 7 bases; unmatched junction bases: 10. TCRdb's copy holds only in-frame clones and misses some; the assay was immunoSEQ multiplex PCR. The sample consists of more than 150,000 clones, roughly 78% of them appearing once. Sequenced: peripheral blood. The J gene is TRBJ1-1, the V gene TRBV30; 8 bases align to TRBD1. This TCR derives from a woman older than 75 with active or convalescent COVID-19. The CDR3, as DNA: TGTGCCTGGAGAAATGCAGGGGGCTGGGGTGAAGCTTTCTTT. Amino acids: CAWRNAGGWGEAFF.